Each of the 26 T cell receptor beta chains below was sequenced from the same sample in a study of T cell responses to AZD1222 COVID-19 vaccine. The repertoire was sequenced with immunoSEQ multiplex PCR; TCRdb's copy has only in-frame clones and lacks some. The sample holds 150,000 to 200,000 clones, 94% seen once. The source was peripheral blood, collected on day 0 of AZD1222 vaccination. The receptors were sampled from an adult in good health.

The chain uses TRBV3-1 (or the pseudogene TRBV3-2) and TRBJ2-1; 11 bases line up with TRBD2. Unmatched junction bases numbered 5, after V lost 3 bases and J lost 7 bases. From germline, CDR1 is LGHDT and CDR2 YNNKEL (reference sequence). The CDR3 is 15 residues long. The CDR3 region has the DNA TGTGCCAGCAGCCATCTCACTAGCGGGAGTAATGAGCAGTTCTTC. Amino acid sequence: CASSHLTSGSNEQFF.

This chain connects TRBV28 to TRBJ2-6; the D gene is possibly TRBD1 (6 bases). In germline, CDR1 is MDHEN, CDR2 SYDVKM. The CDR3 loop spans 15 amino acids. Between the trimmed V and J ends, which lost 5 bases and 0 bases, there was a span of 8 bases. This CDR3 reads CASSQQGSGANVLTF. CDR3 coding DNA: TGTGCCAGCAGTCAACAGGGCTCTGGGGCCAACGTCCTGACTTTC. The full variable domain, completed using reference TRBV28 and TRBJ2-6, is DVKVTQSSRYLVKRTGEKVFLECVQDMDHENMFWYRQDPGLGLRLIYFSYDVKMKEKGDIPEGYSVSREKKERFSLILESASTNQTSMYLCASSQQGSGANVLTFGAGSRLTVL.

The gene calls are TRBV5-1 and TRBJ2-1, with a tentative D call TRBD1 (6 bases). This CDR3 has 12 residues. Germline V gives CDR1 SGHRS, CDR2 YFSETQ. V shed 4 bases and J shed 9 bases, with 11 bases lying between them. In DNA form, the CDR3 reads TGCGCCAGCAGCCAACAGGGAACTGAGCAGTTCTTC. This translates into CASSQQGTEQFF. The full variable domain, in which reference TRBV5-1 and TRBJ2-1 provide the parts outside the CDR3, is KAGVTQTPRYLIKTRGQQVTLSCSPISGHRSVSWYQQTPGQGLQFLFEYFSETQRNKGNFPGRFSGRQFSNSRSEMNVSTLELGDSALYLCASSQQGTEQFFGPGTRLTVL.

As for this clone: One end of the junction fails to match germline, which may point to a read error. J is TRBJ2-7 and V is TRBV10-3; 8 nucleotides match TRBD2. Germline values: CDR1 ENHRY, CDR2 SYGVKD. This CDR3 has 14 amino acids. The CDR3 loop is CAIRESGGGHEQYF. As DNA, the CDR3 is TGTGCCATCCGTGAGTCGGGGGGGGGCCACGAGCAGTACTTC.

This sequence joins TRBV9 and TRBJ2-6, with 8 bases fitting TRBD1. Trimming at V came to 4 bases and at J to 10 bases, leaving 10 bases not matched to a gene. The CDR3 consists of 15 residues. CDR1 is SGDLS and CDR2 is YYNGEE in the germline V gene. This chain's CDR3 is CASSPRTGNTNVLTF. The DNA of the CDR3 is TGTGCCAGCAGCCCCCGGACAGGGAACACGAACGTCCTGACTTTC.

The rearrangement joins TRBV4-2 to TRBJ1-1; a weak D match, TRBD1 (5 bases). CDR3 length: 15 amino acids. Germline assignment: CDR1 LGHNA and CDR2 YNFKEQ. Trimming cost V 0 bases and J 7 bases, with 15 bases left between them. Written as DNA, the CDR3 is TGTGCCAGCAGCCAAGATTCTCCGGGACTTGGTGAAGCTTTCTTT. The encoded protein is CASSQDSPGLGEAFF.

This chain connects TRBV27 to TRBJ2-7; a possible D gene is TRBD2 (7 bases). The V gene's germline CDR1 is MNHEY and CDR2 SMNVEV (reference sequence). The CDR3 is 15 amino acids. Trimming shortened V by 2 bases and J by 5 bases, and 16 bases separated the two germline ends. CDR3 nucleotide sequence: TGTGCCAGCAGTTTAGGCCCCGCGGGGGCCCACGAGCAGTACTTC. It translates to CASSLGPAGAHEQYF.

V and J are TRBV10-3 and TRBJ2-7; 7 bases are a match to TRBD1. V lost 4 bases to trimming and J lost 6 bases; unmatched junction nucleotides: 6. This CDR3 is 13 amino acids long. Germline assignment: CDR1 ENHRY and CDR2 SYGVKD. CDR3: CAISGRTGPEQYF. CDR3 coding DNA: TGTGCCATCAGTGGTAGGACAGGCCCCGAGCAGTACTTC.

This chain uses TRBV6-5 with TRBJ2-5; 7 nucleotides line up with TRBD2. The CDR3 is 14 residues long. The J segment lost 5 bases and the V segment lost 2 bases, leaving 5 bases of the junction unmatched. Per the germline V gene, CDR1 is MNHEY and CDR2 is SVGAGI. CDR3 protein: CASSYGGVTETQYF. The CDR3 DNA is TGTGCCAGCAGTTACGGGGGGGTTACGGAGACCCAGTACTTC.

The rearrangement joins TRBV6-6 to TRBJ2-2, with TRBD2 matching 8 bases. V trimming: 6 bases; J trimming: 7 bases; junction bases outside the gene matches: 25. CDR1 is MNHNY and CDR2 is SVGAGI in the germline V gene (reference sequence). CDR3 length: 20 amino acids. The CDR3 DNA is TGTGCCAGCAGCCACCGCGCCGGGGTACGGGGGAGCGGGAGAGGCGGGGAGCTGTTTTTT. It translates to CASSHRAGVRGSGRGGELFF.

This chain joins TRBV28 and TRBJ1-2; TRBD1 matches at 11 bases. Germline-derived CDR1 and CDR2 are MDHEN and SYDVKM. The V and J ends lost 10 bases and 7 bases, in that order; junction bases with no gene match: 11. This CDR3 spans 14 amino acids. CDR3 loop: CATNSGTGGTGYTF. DNA of the CDR3: TGTGCCACCAATTCCGGGACAGGGGGGACTGGCTACACCTTC.

V gene TRBV6-5 combines with J gene TRBJ2-7; possibly TRBD1 or TRBD2 for D (6 bases each). Germline loops: CDR1 MNHEY, CDR2 SVGAGI. V shed 6 bases and J shed 9 bases, with 18 bases lying between them. This CDR3 is 13 amino acids long. As DNA, the CDR3 is TGTGCCAGCAGGCCGGGGGCGCTCGGGCGGCAGTACTTC. Translated: CASRPGALGRQYF.

V and J are TRBV11-3 and TRBJ2-1; 11 bases align to TRBD2. This CDR3 region has 15 residues. Germline V lookup: CDR1 SGHNT, CDR2 YENEEA. The trim removed 5 bases at V and 2 bases at J, leaving 2 bases unmatched. The CDR3 bases are TGTGCCAGCAGCCAGGGACTAGCGGCCTACAATGAGCAGTTCTTC. Protein product: CASSQGLAAYNEQFF.

In its sample, this clone was seen once. This chain connects TRBV9 to TRBJ2-7; no clear D. The V gene's germline CDR1 is SGDLS and CDR2 YYNGEE. The V end was cut by 0 bases, the J end by 3 bases, with 13 bases between. The CDR3 runs 15 residues. The CDR3 DNA reads as TGTGCCAGCAGCGTAGGCGACTCGCCACTCTACGAGCAGTACTTC. Its translation is CASSVGDSPLYEQYF.

The chain carries TRBV30 and TRBJ2-3; D remains ambiguous. Germline CDR1 GTSNPN, CDR2 SVGIG (reference sequence). The CDR3 totals 10 residues. Deletions cut 4 bases from V and 6 bases from J, with 5 bases between. In DNA form, the CDR3 reads TGTGCCTGGAAGACGGATACGCAGTATTTT. It is translated as CAWKTDTQYF.

The V call is TRBV11-2, the J call TRBJ2-3, with 11 bases matching TRBD2. The germline CDR1 and CDR2 sequences are SGHAT and FQNNGV. This CDR3 has 16 amino acids. V lost 5 bases, J lost 1 base, and 5 bases stayed unmatched. This CDR3 reads CASSRTSGSGTDTQYF. The CDR3 nucleotides read TGTGCCAGCAGCCGAACTAGCGGGAGTGGCACAGATACGCAGTATTTT.

The rearrangement uses TRBV13 and TRBJ2-7, with a weak D call TRBD2 (5 bases). V was clipped by 0 bases and J by 3 bases, with 9 bases between them. Germline V lookup: CDR1 PRHDT, CDR2 FYEKMQ (reference sequence). The CDR3 contains 14 residues. The CDR3 sequence is CASSLGGNVYEQYF. In DNA, the CDR3 is TGTGCCAGCAGCTTAGGCGGGAACGTCTACGAGCAGTACTTC. Full variable domain (rest looked up from reference TRBV13 and TRBJ2-7): AAGVIQSPRHLIKEKRETATLKCYPIPRHDTVYWYQQGPGQDPQFLISFYEKMQSDKGSIPDRFSAQQFSDYHSELNMSSLELGDSALYFCASSLGGNVYEQYFGPGTRLTVT.

This chain links TRBV18 with TRBJ2-2; D tentatively fits TRBD1 or TRBD2 (5 bases each). Germline V gene lookup returns CDR1 KGHSH and CDR2 LQKENI. V was trimmed by 1 base and J by 0 bases, leaving 9 bases between them. There are 16 residues in the CDR3. CDR3 sequence: CASSPQGRANTGELFF. CDR3 bases: TGTGCCAGCTCACCACAGGGACGGGCGAACACCGGGGAGCTGTTTTTT.

The V gene is TRBV5-1, the J gene TRBJ2-7; D gene ambiguous. The V end was cut by 0 bases, the J end by 2 bases, with 9 bases between. The CDR3 length is 14 residues. CDR1 and CDR2 from the germline V gene are SGHRS and YFSETQ. The CDR3 nucleotides read TGCGCCAGCAGCTTGGAATCGAAAACCTACGAGCAGTACTTC. Protein: CASSLESKTYEQYF.

The CDR3 DNA reads as TGTGCCAGCAGCTTGTCGTGGCAGAAAGACACTGAAGCTTTCTTT. As protein: CASSLSWQKDTEAFF. The gene calls are TRBV5-5 and TRBJ1-1; D is uncertain. Germline V gene sequence: CDR1 SGHKS, CDR2 YYEKEE (reference sequence). This CDR3 spans 15 amino acids. The V and J ends lost 1 base and 3 bases respectively, with 13 bases between them.

The DNA of the CDR3 is TGTGCCAGCAGCCAAGAAGGGGAGTACTATGGCTACACCTTC. Its protein is CASSQEGEYYGYTF. This chain connects TRBV3-1 (or the pseudogene TRBV3-2) to TRBJ1-2, with D tentatively TRBD1 (5 bases). The V and J ends lost 0 bases and 3 bases respectively, with 8 bases between them. This CDR3 region has 14 residues. Looked up from germline, CDR1 is LGHDT and CDR2 is YNNKEL (reference sequence).

This chain connects TRBV3-1 (or the pseudogene TRBV3-2) to TRBJ2-3; 8 bases map to TRBD2. J was trimmed by 3 bases and V by 8 bases; bases with no gene match: 7. Germline CDR1 and CDR2: LGHDT and YNNKEL (reference sequence). CDR3 size: 14 residues. The DNA for the CDR3 is TGTGCCAGCGGGTTCGGGGGGGAGACAGATACGCAGTATTTT. Its protein is CASGFGGETDTQYF.

V gene TRBV7-9 combines with J gene TRBJ2-5; D is unresolved. Germline V lookup: CDR1 SEHNR, CDR2 FQNEAQ (reference sequence). The CDR3 has 15 amino acids. Trimming left V 2 bases short and J 5 bases short, with 15 bases between. The CDR3 coding sequence is TGTGCCAGCAGCTTATCGGCAGGCCCCGGGGAGACCCAGTACTTC. Its protein product is CASSLSAGPGETQYF. Together with reference TRBV7-9 and TRBJ2-5, the CDR3 gives the full variable domain: DTGVSQNPRHKITKRGQNVTFRCDPISEHNRLYWYRQTLGQGPEFLTYFQNEAQLEKSRLLSDRFSAERPKGSFSTLEIQRTEQGDSAMYLCASSLSAGPGETQYFGPGTRLLVL.

The rearrangement joins TRBV20-1 to TRBJ1-1; D is uncertain. Germline V gives CDR1 DFQATT, CDR2 SNEGSKA (reference sequence). This CDR3 region has 12 residues. V was shortened by 3 bases and J by 4 bases, with 9 bases between the two germline ends. As DNA, the CDR3 is TGCAGTGCTAGTGAGGCAAGCACTGAAGCTTTCTTT. Its translation is CSASEASTEAFF.

The rearrangement joins TRBV14 to TRBJ2-1; D may be TRBD2 (5 bases). The CDR3 has 16 amino acids. Germline assignment: CDR1 SGHDN and CDR2 FVKESK. V dropped 2 bases and J dropped 5 bases, with 16 bases sitting between them. CDR3 sequence: CASSQFRFTEDNEQFF. The CDR3 bases are TGTGCCAGCAGCCAATTCCGATTCACGGAGGACAATGAGCAGTTCTTC. The variable domain in full, with the rest retrieved from reference TRBV14 and TRBJ2-1, is EAGVTQFPSHSVIEKGQTVTLRCDPISGHDNLYWYRRVMGKEIKFLLHFVKESKQDESGMPNNRFLAERTGGTYSTLKVQPAELEDSGVYFCASSQFRFTEDNEQFFGPGTRLTVL.

This clone was counted a single time. CDR3 sequence: CASRDNRYEAFF. The DNA of the CDR3 is TGTGCCAGCAGAGATAACAGGTATGAAGCTTTCTTT. V gene TRBV6-5 combines with J gene TRBJ1-1, with D perhaps matching TRBD1 (5 bases). CDR1 MNHEY and CDR2 SVGAGI come from the germline V gene. This CDR3 has 12 amino acids. The V and J ends lost 6 bases and 7 bases respectively, with 12 bases between them.